The next 19 T cell receptor beta chains were all read from a single sample in a study of blood T cell repertoires in COVID-19. The data were produced by immunoSEQ multiplex PCR, yet TCRdb's version contains in-frame clones alone and is incomplete. The profile covers under 150,000 clones, with 81% appearing a single time and less than 2% taken by the ten largest. Sequenced: peripheral blood. The receptors come from a man aged 45-60 years with acute or convalescent COVID-19.

This chain links TRBV24-1 with TRBJ2-3, with a tentative D call TRBD2 (6 bases). The CDR3 extends over 16 amino acids. The germline V gene has CDR1 KGHDR and CDR2 SFDVKD. The V end lost 5 bases, the J end lost 0 bases, and 14 bases lay between the germline ends. CDR3 coding DNA: TGTGCCACCAGTGGGGGTCTGGCGGGGAGCACAGATACGCAGTATTTT. Its protein product is CATSGGLAGSTDTQYF.

This chain joins TRBV5-1 and TRBJ2-3; 8 bases agree with TRBD2. V lost 4 bases to trimming and J lost 1 base; unmatched junction nucleotides: 8. Germline assignment: CDR1 SGHRS and CDR2 YFSETQ. There are 16 residues in the CDR3. The CDR3 nucleotides are TGCGCCAGCAGCCTATCAGGGCGGGGGGGCACAGATACGCAGTATTTT. Translating gives CASSLSGRGGTDTQYF. Drawing the rest from reference TRBV5-1 and TRBJ2-3, the complete variable domain is KAGVTQTPRYLIKTRGQQVTLSCSPISGHRSVSWYQQTPGQGLQFLFEYFSETQRNKGNFPGRFSGRQFSNSRSEMNVSTLELGDSALYLCASSLSGRGGTDTQYFGPGTRLTVL.

The chain uses TRBV5-1 and TRBJ1-1, with D possibly matching TRBD1 (6 bases). CDR1 SGHRS and CDR2 YFSETQ come from the germline V gene. V lost 4 bases and J 5 bases, leaving 18 bases between the germline ends. CDR3 size: 15 residues. The CDR3 sequence: CASSLLQGRGTEAFF. CDR3 nucleotides: TGCGCCAGCAGCCTACTACAGGGACGAGGTACTGAAGCTTTCTTT.

This rearrangement joins TRBV11-2 to TRBJ1-3; D not resolved. This CDR3 contains 12 residues. CDR1 SGHAT and CDR2 FQNNGV come from the germline V gene. V gave up 5 bases and J gave up 4 bases, with 6 bases separating them. Here the CDR3 DNA reads TGTGCCAGCAGCCCTGGCGGAAACACCATATATTTT. This translates into CASSPGGNTIYF.

This clone has only one observation. This chain joins TRBV3-1 (or the pseudogene TRBV3-2) and TRBJ1-4, with D perhaps TRBD1 (6 bases). Germline V gives CDR1 LGHDT, CDR2 YNNKEL (reference sequence). The CDR3 extends over 16 amino acids. Trimming stripped 0 bases from V and 8 bases from J, with 16 bases between. The CDR3 DNA reads as TGTGCCAGCAGCCAAGATTGGAGCGGACAGAGGGAAAAACTGTTTTTT. Translating gives CASSQDWSGQREKLFF.

The genes are TRBV5-1 and TRBJ2-1, with 8 positions matching TRBD1. Germline loops: CDR1 SGHRS, CDR2 YFSETQ. Trimming at V came to 3 bases and at J to 4 bases, leaving 6 bases not matched to a gene. The CDR3 totals 15 residues. CDR3 sequence reads: CASSSGTGEYNEQFF. The CDR3 nucleotides read TGCGCCAGCAGCTCCGGGACAGGAGAGTACAATGAGCAGTTCTTC.

The chain recombines TRBV6-5 with TRBJ1-1, with D possibly being TRBD1 (5 bases). The CDR3 is 14 residues long. The germline V gene has CDR1 MNHEY and CDR2 SVGAGI. V lost 6 bases and J 0 bases, leaving 11 bases between the germline ends. The CDR3, as DNA: TGTGCCAGCAGCCGACAGAAAATGAACACTGAAGCTTTCTTT. This encodes CASSRQKMNTEAFF.

The rearrangement links TRBV19 to TRBJ2-5; D gene ambiguous. There are 11 residues in the CDR3. Looked up from germline, CDR1 is LNHDA and CDR2 is SQIVND (reference sequence). V gave up 3 bases and J gave up 4 bases, with 3 bases separating them. The CDR3 reads CASSIRETQYF. In nucleotides, the CDR3 is TGTGCCAGTAGTATCAGAGAGACCCAGTACTTC.

This clone was seen just once. The chain has TRBV7-3 and TRBJ2-2; TRBD2 agrees at 9 bases. Trimming removed 4 bases from V and 7 bases from J; junction bases left unmatched: 7. Germline CDR1 and CDR2: SGHTA and FQGTGA. CDR3 size: 15 residues. The CDR3 nucleotides are TGTGCCAGCAGCTCCTTAGCGGGGGTTGGCGGGGAGCTGTTTTTT. It codes for CASSSLAGVGGELFF.

The chain combines TRBV6-6 with TRBJ1-2; D might be TRBD1 (5 bases). The CDR3 runs to 12 residues. Germline CDR1 and CDR2: MNHNY and SVGAGI (reference sequence). Trimming cost V 0 bases and J 10 bases, with 9 bases left between them. In DNA form, the CDR3 reads TGTGCCAGCAGTTACTCAAAGGGGTACTACACCTTC. Its translation is CASSYSKGYYTF.

This clone was observed once. J is TRBJ2-7 and V is TRBV6-5, with TRBD2 identical over 8 bases. This CDR3 contains 15 residues. Germline values: CDR1 MNHEY, CDR2 SVGAGI. The V and J ends lost 4 bases and 7 bases, in that order; junction bases with no gene match: 12. CDR3 loop: CASSSPYGGAWEQYF. The CDR3 coding sequence is TGTGCCAGCAGTTCCCCGTACGGGGGGGCATGGGAGCAGTACTTC.

The chain recombines TRBV7-2 with TRBJ1-6, with D possibly being TRBD1 (6 bases). Between the trimmed V and J ends, which lost 2 bases and 9 bases, there was a span of 14 bases. The length of the CDR3 is 15 residues. Germline CDR1 reads SGHTA; CDR2 reads FQGNSA. The CDR3 bases are TGTGCCAGCAGCTTATATGGGCAGGGGTCTTCACCCCTCCACTTT. Translating it yields CASSLYGQGSSPLHF.

The rearrangement links TRBV7-2 to TRBJ1-6; D is uncertain. This CDR3 region has 14 residues. V was trimmed by 3 bases and J by 3 bases, leaving 6 bases between them. Germline CDR1 is SGHTA and CDR2 is FQGNSA. Here the CDR3 reads CASSFNSYNSPLHF. As DNA, the CDR3 is TGTGCCAGCAGCTTTAATAGCTATAATTCACCCCTCCACTTT.

This clone was seen just once. The chain has TRBV21-1 and TRBJ2-7; TRBD1, the D gene given by the table, was not confirmed from the DNA. TRBV21-1 is described as a pseudogene. This CDR3 has 15 amino acids. In DNA form, the CDR3 reads TGTGCCAGCAGCCCGCGGGGGACAGGGTTCAACGAGCAGTACTTC. This translates into CASSPRGTGFNEQYF.

The genes are TRBV3-1 (or the pseudogene TRBV3-2) and TRBJ1-4; 8 positions match TRBD1. The CDR3 sequence is 15 residues long. Trimming removed 4 bases from V and 6 bases from J; junction bases left unmatched: 7. Germline V gene data show CDR1 as LGHDT and CDR2 as YNNKEL (reference sequence). The CDR3 is CASSPRTGLDEKLFF. CDR3 DNA: TGTGCCAGCAGCCCCAGGACAGGGCTGGATGAAAAACTGTTTTTT.

The chain employs TRBV27 and TRBJ1-5; TRBD1 matches 10 bases. Germline-derived CDR1 and CDR2 are MNHEY and SMNVEV (reference sequence). V shed 2 bases and J 6 bases; nucleotides not matched to a gene: 7. The CDR3 loop spans 16 amino acids. The CDR3 protein is CASSLRPTGGGQPQHF. The CDR3 coding sequence is TGTGCCAGCAGTTTACGACCGACAGGGGGCGGTCAGCCCCAGCATTTT.

The genes are TRBV24-1 and TRBJ2-3; possible D gene TRBD2, 5 bases. Germline values: CDR1 KGHDR, CDR2 SFDVKD. This CDR3 is built from 14 residues. V was pared by 5 bases and J by 1 base, with 9 bases between. The CDR3 protein is CATSVELGTDTQYF. CDR3 in DNA: TGTGCCACCAGTGTTGAACTAGGCACAGATACGCAGTATTTT.

The rearrangement uses TRBV19 and TRBJ1-1; TRBD1 aligns across 7 bases. The CDR3 is 15 residues long. Losses at the gene ends were 4 bases for V and 4 bases for J; bases not matched to a gene: 9. Germline V lookup: CDR1 LNHDA, CDR2 SQIVND (reference sequence). The CDR3 DNA reads as TGTGCCAGTAGTAAAGGAGAGGGGGCCGGCACTGAAGCTTTCTTT. It is translated as CASSKGEGAGTEAFF.

The V and J genes are TRBV6-5 and TRBJ1-2; tentatively, D is TRBD1 (6 bases). There are 13 residues in the CDR3. The V gene's germline CDR1 is MNHEY and CDR2 SVGAGI. V was cut by 7 bases and J by 4 bases, with 13 bases left in between. CDR3 nucleotides: TGTGCCAGCAACCAACAGGGAAGCTATGGCTACACCTTC. Amino acid sequence: CASNQQGSYGYTF.